These 14 T cell receptor beta chains were sequenced from one sample in a study of shared clonotypes between healthy human individuals. The protocol was immunoSEQ multiplex PCR, while the TCRdb copy is restricted to in-frame clones and leaves out a portion. The table records a few million clones, more than 90% of them present only once. The sample taken for sequencing was naive CD4+ T cells sorted from blood. The sample's subset: CD45RA+ positively selected. The receptors shown here come from a man aged 18 to 30 in good health.

This sequence joins TRBV7-2 and TRBJ2-4; D is perhaps TRBD1 or TRBD2 (5 bases each). CDR3 length: 14 residues. Germline V lookup: CDR1 SGHTA, CDR2 FQGNSA. With 7 bases removed from V and 7 bases from J, the gap between germline ends came to 17 bases. CDR3 residues: CASNARGRGNIQYF. CDR3 nucleotides: TGTGCCAGCAACGCGAGGGGTAGAGGGAACATTCAGTACTTC. Supplemented by reference TRBV7-2 and TRBJ2-4, the full variable domain reads GAGVSQSPSNKVTEKGKDVELRCDPISGHTALYWYRQSLGQGLEFLIYFQGNSAPDKSGLPSDRFSAERTGGSVSTLTIQRTQQEDSAVYLCASNARGRGNIQYFGAGTRLSVL.

The chain employs TRBV6-5 and TRBJ2-7; the match to TRBD1 covers 7 bases. Germline V gene data show CDR1 as MNHEY and CDR2 as SVGAGI. J lost 2 bases, V lost 6 bases, and 7 bases had no gene match. The CDR3 runs 14 residues. In DNA form, the CDR3 reads TGTGCCAGCAGGCCGACAGGGATACCCTACGAGCAGTACTTC. Its translation: CASRPTGIPYEQYF.

V and J are TRBV7-9 and TRBJ2-2, with D perhaps matching TRBD2 (6 bases). The germline CDR1 and CDR2 sequences are SEHNR and FQNEAQ (reference sequence). Trimming took 5 bases from V and 4 from J, leaving 17 bases between them. CDR3 size: 16 residues. DNA for the CDR3: TGTGCCAGCAGCCCTTGGCCCAGGACTACCACCGGGGAGCTGTTTTTT. This gives the protein CASSPWPRTTTGELFF.

The chain couples TRBV5-1 to TRBJ2-7; D uncertain. CDR1 and CDR2 (germline): SGHRS, YFSETQ. V was trimmed by 0 bases and J by 2 bases, leaving 15 bases between them. The CDR3 has 16 amino acids. In DNA, the CDR3 is TGCGCCAGCAGCTTGGCCTCTGCACCTCCTACCTACGAGCAGTACTTC. Translating it yields CASSLASAPPTYEQYF.

The V gene is TRBV30, the J gene TRBJ1-3; D gene ambiguous. The V gene's germline CDR1 is GTSNPN and CDR2 SVGIG (reference sequence). This CDR3 region has 17 residues. V lost 0 bases and J 2 bases, leaving 17 bases between the germline ends. CDR3 sequence: CAWSVLRDLLAGNTIYF. CDR3 DNA sequence: TGTGCCTGGAGTGTACTTAGGGATTTACTGGCTGGAAACACCATATATTTT.

The V call is TRBV5-1, the J call TRBJ2-7; TRBD1 matches 11 bases. CDR1 SGHRS and CDR2 YFSETQ come from the germline V gene. V dropped 4 bases and J dropped 5; count of bases not matched to a gene: 8. CDR3 size: 15 residues. CDR3: CASSTFRDRGNEQYF. The CDR3 bases are TGCGCCAGCAGCACCTTCCGGGACAGGGGGAACGAGCAGTACTTC.

The chain joins TRBV30 to TRBJ1-6; 7 bases match TRBD1. The germline V gene encodes CDR1 GTSNPN and CDR2 SVGIG (reference sequence). J lost 4 bases, V lost 4 bases, and 4 bases had no gene match. CDR3 length equals 14 residues. In nucleotides, the CDR3 is TGTGCCTGGACGGGACAGCAATATAATTCACCCCTCCACTTT. Protein sequence: CAWTGQQYNSPLHF.

This CDR3 reads CASSPRAGKDEKLFF. For the CDR3, the DNA is TGTGCCAGCTCACCACGGGCAGGGAAGGATGAAAAACTGTTTTTT. This chain joins TRBV18 and TRBJ1-4; tentatively, D is TRBD1 (5 bases). This CDR3 is 15 amino acids long. The V gene lost 1 base and the J gene lost 6 bases, with 12 bases spanning the gap. Per germline, CDR1 KGHSH and CDR2 LQKENI. Full variable domain (outside the CDR3, taken from reference TRBV18 and TRBJ1-4): NAGVMQNPRHLVRRRGQEARLRCSPMKGHSHVYWYRQLPEEGLKFMVYLQKENIIDESGMPKERFSAEFPKEGPSILRIQQVVRGDSAAYFCASSPRAGKDEKLFFGSGTQLSVL.

V is TRBV18 and J is TRBJ1-3; D call uncertain. There are 16 residues in the CDR3. Per the germline V gene, CDR1 is KGHSH and CDR2 is LQKENI. Trimming took 5 bases from V and 7 from J, leaving 21 bases between them. DNA for the CDR3: TGTGCCAGCTCAGTAACCGAGACCCCTCTGGCGAACACCATATATTTT. Translated: CASSVTETPLANTIYF.

The V gene is TRBV10-3, the J gene TRBJ2-7; D gene ambiguous. The germline gives CDR1 ENHRY, CDR2 SYGVKD. The CDR3 covers 15 residues. The germline V and J ends were trimmed by 0 bases and 3 bases, with 12 bases remaining between them. Here the CDR3 reads CAISESPGKSYEQYF. CDR3 in DNA: TGTGCCATCAGTGAGTCTCCCGGAAAGAGCTACGAGCAGTACTTC.

The chain combines TRBV7-2 with TRBJ2-7; TRBD1 aligns across 7 bases. This CDR3 is 12 amino acids long. Trimming removed 5 bases from V and 6 bases from J; junction bases left unmatched: 4. Germline CDR1 reads SGHTA; CDR2 reads FQGNSA. The DNA for the CDR3 is TGTGCCAGCAGCGCCGACAGGGTCGAGCAGTACTTC. Translation: CASSADRVEQYF. The full variable domain, rest sourced from reference TRBV7-2 and TRBJ2-7, is GAGVSQSPSNKVTEKGKDVELRCDPISGHTALYWYRQSLGQGLEFLIYFQGNSAPDKSGLPSDRFSAERTGGSVSTLTIQRTQQEDSAVYLCASSADRVEQYFGPGTRLTVT.

The chain links TRBV6-6 to TRBJ2-1; perhaps TRBD2 as D (6 bases). Germline V lookup: CDR1 MNHNY, CDR2 SVGAGI (reference sequence). The V end was cut by 4 bases, the J end by 1 base, with 14 bases between. The length of the CDR3 is 16 residues. This CDR3 reads CASSSSVGGSYNEQFF. The CDR3, as DNA: TGTGCCAGCAGTTCTAGCGTGGGGGGTTCCTACAATGAGCAGTTCTTC.

The V call is TRBV4-1, the J call TRBJ1-3, with a tentative D call TRBD1 (5 bases). Trimming left V 6 bases short and J 1 base short, with 10 bases between. Germline CDR1 and CDR2: MGHRA and YSYEKL. CDR3 length equals 14 residues. The DNA for the CDR3 is TGCGCCAGCAGTCAGAGGGGTTCTGGAAACACCATATATTTT. Its protein is CASSQRGSGNTIYF.

This rearrangement joins TRBV7-3 to TRBJ2-2; D is unclear. This CDR3 contains 14 residues. V lost 5 bases and J 5 bases, leaving 12 bases between the germline ends. CDR1 SGHTA and CDR2 FQGTGA come from the germline V gene. The CDR3 DNA reads TGTGCCAGCAGCGTGGACGCCTTGACCGGGGAGCTGTTTTTT. Its translation is CASSVDALTGELFF. The whole variable domain, remainder taken from reference TRBV7-3 and TRBJ2-2, is GAGVSQTPSNKVTEKGKYVELRCDPISGHTALYWYRQSLGQGPEFLIYFQGTGAADDSGLPNDRFFAVRPEGSVSTLKIQRTERGDSAVYLCASSVDALTGELFFGEGSRLTVL.